Each of the 20 T cell receptor beta chains below was sequenced from the same sample in a study of blood T cell repertoires in COVID-19. The table came from immunoSEQ multiplex PCR; TCRdb's copy has only in-frame clones and leaves some out. This table has roughly 350,000 clones, approximately 91% appearing once. Sequenced: peripheral blood. These receptors were taken from a woman in her seventies with COVID-19, enrolled during active disease.

J is TRBJ2-5 and V is TRBV20-1; D ambiguous. CDR1 is DFQATT and CDR2 is SNEGSKA in the germline V gene (reference sequence). The CDR3 totals 11 residues. The V and J ends lost 7 bases and 1 base respectively, with 7 bases between them. CDR3 bases: TGCAGTGTGGGCACCCAAGAGACCCAGTACTTC. This translates into CSVGTQETQYF.

This chain connects TRBV29-1 to TRBJ2-7; D is undetermined. This CDR3 comprises 13 residues. Trimming removed 2 bases from V and 3 bases from J, with 11 bases in between. Per the germline V gene, CDR1 is SQVTM and CDR2 is ANQGSEA. CDR3 in amino acids: CSVERGPDYEQYF. As DNA, the CDR3 is TGCAGCGTTGAACGTGGCCCCGACTACGAGCAGTACTTC.

The chain couples TRBV28 to TRBJ1-2, with D unclear. V lost 6 bases and J lost 9, with 11 bases in between. The CDR3 consists of 11 residues. Germline CDR1 is MDHEN and CDR2 is SYDVKM. The CDR3 region is CASSFAASYTF. CDR3 sequence (DNA): TGTGCCAGCAGCTTCGCAGCGAGCTACACCTTC.

For this clone: Other DNA sequences from this sample encode an identical CDR3 as well. The V gene is TRBV7-2, the J gene TRBJ1-4; the D gene is possibly TRBD1 (6 bases). Trimming stripped 5 bases from V and 8 bases from J, with 12 bases between. CDR3 length: 13 residues. Germline V gene sequence: CDR1 SGHTA, CDR2 FQGNSA. The CDR3: CASSKGQGEKLFF. The CDR3 DNA follows: TGTGCCAGCAGCAAAGGGCAGGGGGAAAAACTGTTTTTT.

The rearrangement uses TRBV21-1 and TRBJ1-1. TRBV21-1 is recorded as a pseudogene. This CDR3 has 21 amino acids. The chain's CDR3 is CASSKGGGQGGRETMNTEAFF. CDR3 DNA: TGTGCCAGCAGCAAAGGCGGCGGGCAGGGAGGGAGGGAAACAATGAACACTGAAGCTTTCTTT.

The J gene is TRBJ1-6, the V gene TRBV5-8, with 8 bases identical to TRBD1. Germline V lookup: CDR1 SGHTS, CDR2 YDEGEE. The CDR3 consists of 13 residues. Unmatched junction bases numbered 7, after V lost 4 bases and J lost 13 bases. CDR3 nucleotide sequence: TGTGCCAGCAGCCCCCAGGACAGGGCTCCCCTCCACTTT. It yields the protein CASSPQDRAPLHF.

The genes are TRBV2 and TRBJ1-2, with D perhaps matching TRBD1 (5 bases). Trimming stripped 6 bases from V and 6 bases from J, with 14 bases between. Germline-derived CDR1 and CDR2 are SNHLY and FYNNEI. This CDR3 comprises 13 residues. DNA for the CDR3: TGTGCCAGCAGAGACCGACAGACAAATGGCTACACCTTC. Its translation is CASRDRQTNGYTF.

The rearrangement links TRBV9 to TRBJ1-1, with no clear D. V was clipped by 7 bases and J by 0 bases, with 10 bases between them. Per germline, CDR1 SGDLS and CDR2 YYNGEE. The CDR3 runs to 13 residues. CDR3 amino acids: CASPKYVNTEAFF. The CDR3 coding sequence is TGTGCCAGCCCTAAGTACGTGAACACTGAAGCTTTCTTT.

The chain recombines TRBV6-2 or TRBV6-3 with TRBJ2-7; 7 bases line up with TRBD1. Germline V CDR1 and CDR2: MNHEY, SVGEGT. The CDR3 loop spans 17 amino acids. V lost 2 bases to trimming and J lost 0 bases; unmatched junction nucleotides: 10. The CDR3, as DNA: TGTGCCAGCAGTTACGCCCAAGACAGGGTTTTCTCCTACGAGCAGTACTTC. Protein product: CASSYAQDRVFSYEQYF.

The chain carries TRBV19 and TRBJ2-2; 7 bases match TRBD2. Per the germline V gene, CDR1 is LNHDA and CDR2 is SQIVND (reference sequence). The CDR3 spans 16 residues. The V gene end was trimmed by 5 bases and the J gene end by 4 bases; junction bases not matched to a gene: 10. CDR3 in amino acids: CASSDRLAATTGELFF. The CDR3 region has the DNA TGTGCCAGTAGTGACCGTCTAGCGGCCACCACCGGGGAGCTGTTTTTT.

The chain combines TRBV6-5 with TRBJ2-5; 8 positions agree with TRBD2. Trimming cost V 5 bases and J 10 bases; bases outside gene matches: 9. The CDR3 is 13 amino acids. CDR1 is MNHEY and CDR2 is SVGAGI in the germline V gene. For the CDR3, the DNA is TGTGCCAGCAGTCCCCCGGGGGGGAGTGTCCAGTACTTC. Protein: CASSPPGGSVQYF.

The chain has TRBV28 and TRBJ1-2; perhaps TRBD1 as D (6 bases). The germline V gene encodes CDR1 MDHEN and CDR2 SYDVKM. The CDR3 contains 14 residues. Between the trimmed V and J ends, which lost 2 bases and 8 bases, there was a span of 15 bases. CDR3 region: CASSLTDSDGGYTF. The CDR3 bases are TGTGCCAGCAGTTTAACGGACAGCGACGGAGGCTACACCTTC.

This clone has a handful of counts. The J gene is TRBJ1-1, the V gene TRBV7-2, with D possibly matching TRBD1 (5 bases). The CDR3 spans 15 residues. V was trimmed by 2 bases and J by 0 bases, leaving 10 bases between them. The germline V gene has CDR1 SGHTA and CDR2 FQGNSA. The CDR3 spells CASSLMGGLNTEAFF. The CDR3 DNA is TGTGCCAGCAGCTTAATGGGGGGATTGAACACTGAAGCTTTCTTT.

This chain links TRBV10-1 with TRBJ2-2; 8 nucleotides align to TRBD2. Trimming took 6 bases from V and 0 from J; bases not matched to a gene: 3. CDR1 and CDR2 from the germline V gene are WNHNN and SYGVQD (reference sequence). The CDR3 is made up of 15 amino acids. CDR3 protein: CASRPGGPNTGELFF. As DNA, the CDR3 is TGCGCCAGCAGACCGGGGGGGCCGAACACCGGGGAGCTGTTTTTT.

The chain carries TRBV19 and TRBJ1-1, with 8 bases lining up with TRBD1. Per germline, CDR1 LNHDA and CDR2 SQIVND (reference sequence). Trimming removed 6 bases from V and 0 bases from J; junction bases left unmatched: 6. The CDR3 consists of 15 residues. DNA of the CDR3: TGTGCCAGTAGGACGGGACAGGCTGTGAACACTGAAGCTTTCTTT. Translated: CASRTGQAVNTEAFF.

V is TRBV5-1 and J is TRBJ1-3, with a tentative D call TRBD1 (5 bases). CDR1 is SGHRS, CDR2 YFSETQ, per germline. Trimming stripped 4 bases from V and 3 bases from J, with 11 bases between. CDR3 size: 14 residues. CDR3 nucleotides: TGCGCCAGCAGCACGGGACTGGGTGGAAACACCATATATTTT. Its translation is CASSTGLGGNTIYF.

The chain uses TRBV29-1 and TRBJ1-1; D might be TRBD1 (6 bases). The germline V gene has CDR1 SQVTM and CDR2 ANQGSEA. V was shortened by 6 bases and J by 0 bases, with 11 bases between the two germline ends. The CDR3 sequence is 13 residues long. CDR3 nucleotide sequence: TGCAGCGTAAAGACAGGACTGAACACTGAAGCTTTCTTT. As protein: CSVKTGLNTEAFF.

About this clone itself: Other DNA sequences of this sample code for an identical CDR3. The V gene is TRBV5-1, the J gene TRBJ1-1; the match to TRBD1 covers 8 bases. CDR1 and CDR2 from the germline V gene are SGHRS and YFSETQ. The CDR3 runs to 14 residues. V lost 4 bases, J lost 1 base, and 3 bases stayed unmatched. CDR3 sequence (DNA): TGCGCCAGCAGCAGAACAGGGGGGAACACTGAAGCTTTCTTT. This translates into CASSRTGGNTEAFF.

This clone was observed a single time. This rearrangement joins TRBV12-3 or TRBV12-4 to TRBJ2-7; D may be TRBD1 (6 bases). Between the trimmed V and J ends, which lost 6 bases and 7 bases, there was a span of 13 bases. This CDR3 has 12 amino acids. CDR3 bases: TGTGCCAGCAGCACCGGGACACTTGAGCAGTACTTC. Translation: CASSTGTLEQYF.

V usage is TRBV28 and J usage is TRBJ1-1; D is perhaps TRBD1 (5 bases). V was pared by 4 bases and J by 5 bases, with 17 bases between. This CDR3 comprises 15 residues. From germline, CDR1 is MDHEN and CDR2 SYDVKM. The CDR3 loop reads CASSYKGRGRTEAFF. CDR3 DNA sequence: TGTGCCAGCAGTTACAAGGGGCGCGGTAGAACTGAAGCTTTCTTT. Complete variable domain (other parts from reference TRBV28 and TRBJ1-1): DVKVTQSSRYLVKRTGEKVFLECVQDMDHENMFWYRQDPGLGLRLIYFSYDVKMKEKGDIPEGYSVSREKKERFSLILESASTNQTSMYLCASSYKGRGRTEAFFGQGTRLTVV.